Each of the 26 T cell receptor beta chains below was sequenced from the same sample in a study of vaccination effects on CD4 cells after COVID-19. The antigens of these receptors remain unknown. Libraries were prepared by immunoSEQ multiplex PCR; TCRdb keeps only in-frame clonotypes and omits some of them. The sample includes approximately 29,000 clones, more than 60% of them seen just once. After expansion with viral peptide pools in the ViraFEST assay, antigen-specific CD4+ T cells were sequenced. After roughly 11 days in culture, the CD4+ T cells were isolated. The cohort was immunized with two doses of either the BNT162b2 or mRNA-1273 vaccine. The sequences come from CD4+ T cells from PBMCs cultured with HCoV-NL63 spike peptides, collected after COVID-19 vaccination. These receptors originate from a human donor who received a COVID-19 vaccine.

V and J are TRBV12-3 or TRBV12-4 and TRBJ2-2, with TRBD2 as a possible D gene (6 bases). Trimming took off 10 bases at V and 5 bases at J, with 8 bases between the two ends. The CDR3 contains 11 residues. This CDR3 reads CATRETGELFF. The CDR3 bases are TGTGCCACTCGGGAGACCGGGGAGCTGTTTTTT.

The chain has TRBV19 and TRBJ2-7; TRBD1 matches at 10 bases. The V segment lost 11 bases and the J segment 0 bases; nucleotides outside the gene matches: 13. CDR3 length equals 16 residues. CDR1 and CDR2 (germline): LNHDA, SQIVND (reference sequence). CDR3 region: CAREPGQGTSSYEQYF. The DNA for the CDR3 is TGTGCCCGGGAACCGGGACAGGGGACTAGCTCCTACGAGCAGTACTTC.

CDR3 protein: CASSLRTRTSGGPPPYEQYF. The CDR3 DNA reads TGTGCCAGCAGTTTACGGACCCGTACTAGCGGGGGGCCCCCGCCCTACGAGCAGTACTTC. The chain combines TRBV27 with TRBJ2-7; 12 positions match TRBD2. The CDR3 runs to 20 residues. Germline lookup yields CDR1 MNHEY and CDR2 SMNVEV (reference sequence). Trimming took 2 bases from V and 2 from J; bases not matched to a gene: 16.

The chain carries TRBV5-4 and TRBJ1-5, with 9 bases lining up with TRBD1. Germline V gene data show CDR1 as SGHNT and CDR2 as YYREEE (reference sequence). CDR3 length: 15 amino acids. V was clipped by 3 bases and J by 8 bases; unmatched bases: 9. CDR3 DNA: TGTGCCAGCAGCTCCGTCCCGGGACAGGGAAAGCCCCAGCATTTT. It yields the protein CASSSVPGQGKPQHF.

This chain connects TRBV7-8 to TRBJ2-4; perhaps TRBD2 as D (5 bases). V lost 5 bases to trimming and J lost 6 bases, with 11 bases between them. Germline V CDR1 and CDR2: SGHVS, FQNEAQ. The CDR3 loop spans 13 amino acids. For the CDR3, the DNA is TGTGCCAGCAGCAATCGAGGAGGAAACATTCAGTACTTC. Its translation: CASSNRGGNIQYF.

The chain has TRBV6-1 and TRBJ2-7, with D unclear. CDR3 length equals 11 residues. In germline, CDR1 is MNHNS, CDR2 SASEGT. Trimming cost V 2 bases and J 13 bases, with 12 bases left between them. CDR3 sequence (DNA): TGTGCCAGCAGTGAACAATCGGTGCGTTACTTC. Translating it yields CASSEQSVRYF.

This sequence joins TRBV7-2 and TRBJ2-3; no reliable D call. The CDR3 extends over 12 amino acids. The germline V gene encodes CDR1 SGHTA and CDR2 FQGNSA. Trimming took 8 bases from V and 5 from J, leaving 11 bases between them. CDR3 amino acids: CASGLLRDTQYF. Here the CDR3 DNA reads TGTGCCAGCGGCCTCTTGAGAGATACGCAGTATTTT.

The V gene is TRBV20-1, the J gene TRBJ2-3; no firm D call. CDR3 length: 11 amino acids. The V end lost 6 bases, the J end lost 2 bases, and 6 bases lay between the germline ends. Looked up from germline, CDR1 is DFQATT and CDR2 is SNEGSKA (reference sequence). The CDR3 DNA reads TGCAGTGCCCCAATCACAGATACGCAGTATTTT. Translating gives CSAPITDTQYF.

This chain joins TRBV6-6 and TRBJ1-6; D ambiguous. This CDR3 has 15 residues. The germline V gene encodes CDR1 MNHNY and CDR2 SVGAGI (reference sequence). The V end was cut by 7 bases, the J end by 7 bases, with 17 bases between. The chain's CDR3 is CASTQAPSGNSPLHF. The CDR3, as DNA: TGTGCCAGCACTCAGGCCCCTTCTGGAAATTCACCCCTCCACTTT.

There are a few counts of this clone. This chain joins TRBV27 and TRBJ1-6; D is uncertain. The germline gives CDR1 MNHEY, CDR2 SMNVEV (reference sequence). V was trimmed by 6 bases and J by 8 bases, leaving 14 bases between them. This CDR3 comprises 14 residues. CDR3 in amino acids: CASSSKALHSPLHF. CDR3 nucleotides: TGTGCCAGCAGCTCTAAGGCCCTACATTCACCCCTCCACTTT.

This clone was seen only once. The V gene is TRBV5-1, the J gene TRBJ2-5; D may be TRBD1 (5 bases). The V and J ends lost 2 bases and 4 bases respectively, with 12 bases between them. Germline CDR1 SGHRS, CDR2 YFSETQ. CDR3 length: 14 amino acids. CDR3 nucleotides: TGCGCCAGCAGCTTTGGGCAGGGTAGAGAGACCCAGTACTTC. It encodes CASSFGQGRETQYF.

The rearrangement uses TRBV3-1 (or the pseudogene TRBV3-2) and TRBJ1-4; maybe TRBD1 (6 bases). There are 15 residues in the CDR3. Germline values: CDR1 LGHDT, CDR2 YNNKEL (reference sequence). Trimming cost V 1 base and J 5 bases, with 11 bases left between them. The CDR3 DNA reads as TGTGCCAGCAGCCAAGCAACCGGGGGCAATGAAAAACTGTTTTTT. It codes for CASSQATGGNEKLFF.

The chain is built from TRBV11-3 and TRBJ2-1; D assignment may be TRBD1 or TRBD2 (7 bases each). CDR1 SGHNT and CDR2 YENEEA come from the germline V gene. V dropped 0 bases and J dropped 0 bases, with 15 bases sitting between them. The length of the CDR3 is 18 residues. For the CDR3, the DNA is TGTGCCAGCAGCTTAGATCAGGGGGGGTCAAGCTCCTACAATGAGCAGTTCTTC. Encoded protein: CASSLDQGGSSSYNEQFF. The complete variable domain, with remaining parts taken from reference TRBV11-3 and TRBJ2-1, reads EAGVVQSPRYKIIEKKQPVAFWCNPISGHNTLYWYLQNLGQGPELLIRYENEEAVDDSQLPKDRFSAERLKGVDSTLKIQPAELGDSAVYLCASSLDQGGSSSYNEQFFGPGTRLTVL.

The table lists this clone with a few counts. CDR3: CAGSPYRTRTAYGYTF. The CDR3 DNA reads TGTGCCGGCTCTCCGTACCGGACACGGACAGCATATGGCTACACCTTC. The V gene is TRBV11-3, the J gene TRBJ1-2, with D maybe TRBD1 (6 bases). Germline V gene data show CDR1 as SGHNT and CDR2 as YENEEA. CDR3 length: 16 amino acids. V was cut by 11 bases and J by 5 bases, with 27 bases left in between.

This chain connects TRBV4-1 to TRBJ1-3, with TRBD1 as a possible D gene (5 bases). The CDR3 runs 17 residues. Germline-derived CDR1 and CDR2 are MGHRA and YSYEKL. V lost 4 bases, J lost 0 bases, and 16 bases lay in between. The CDR3 sequence is CASSPSTGADSGNTIYF. The CDR3 DNA sequence: TGCGCCAGCAGCCCCTCTACCGGGGCAGACTCTGGAAACACCATATATTTT.

The V gene is TRBV25-1, the J gene TRBJ1-1; D is uncertain. The CDR3 has 15 amino acids. V shed 1 base and J shed 4 bases, with 13 bases lying between them. CDR1 is MGHDK, CDR2 SYGVNS, per germline. This CDR3 is CASSESASASTEAFF. The CDR3 DNA sequence: TGTGCCAGCAGTGAATCGGCGTCCGCTTCCACTGAAGCTTTCTTT.

This chain connects TRBV4-1 to TRBJ2-5; maybe TRBD2 (6 bases). V was trimmed by 3 bases and J by 9 bases, leaving 26 bases between them. This CDR3 spans 17 amino acids. CDR1 and CDR2 (germline): MGHRA, YSYEKL. CDR3 amino acids: CASSHSVRLAEPGAQYF. CDR3 sequence (DNA): TGCGCCAGCAGCCACAGTGTTCGGTTAGCGGAGCCCGGGGCCCAGTACTTC.

The rearrangement uses TRBV6-5 and TRBJ1-2, with D hard to call. Germline V lookup: CDR1 MNHEY, CDR2 SVGAGI. Trimming cost V 2 bases and J 4 bases, with 8 bases left between them. CDR3 length: 13 amino acids. CDR3 sequence reads: CASSYNYLYGYTF. The CDR3 nucleotides are TGTGCCAGCAGTTACAACTATCTCTATGGCTACACCTTC.

The CDR3 bases are TGTGCCAGCAGCTTAGATTGGGAGGGCTATGGCTACACCTTC. Translated, it gives CASSLDWEGYGYTF. The chain carries TRBV7-9 and TRBJ1-2; D ambiguous. There are 14 residues in the CDR3. Deletions cut 1 base from V and 4 bases from J, with 10 bases between. The V gene's germline CDR1 is SEHNR and CDR2 FQNEAQ (reference sequence).

The table lists this clone with a few counts. The chain uses TRBV1 and TRBJ2-7; TRBD2 was called by the table and not checked on the DNA. TRBV1 is an annotated pseudogene. The CDR3 covers 15 residues. CDR3 amino acids: CTSSLGGALSYEQYF. As DNA, the CDR3 is TGCACCAGCAGCCTCGGGGGGGCACTCTCCTACGAGCAGTACTTC.

The V call is TRBV6-1, the J call TRBJ2-3; D may be TRBD1 (6 bases). The CDR3 has 15 residues. CDR1 and CDR2 (germline): MNHNS, SASEGT. V lost 3 bases to trimming and J lost 0 bases, with 10 bases between them. Here the CDR3 DNA reads TGTGCCAGCAGTGACCGGACAGCTAGCACAGATACGCAGTATTTT. Protein: CASSDRTASTDTQYF.

V is TRBV6-1 and J is TRBJ2-3; 8 nucleotides align to TRBD1. This CDR3 spans 15 amino acids. The junction had 5 bases not matched to a gene; V was cut back by 0 bases and J by 6 bases. From germline, CDR1 is MNHNS and CDR2 SASEGT. The CDR3 reads CASSEALQGDDTQYF. CDR3 nucleotide sequence: TGTGCCAGCAGTGAAGCGCTACAGGGGGACGATACGCAGTATTTT.

V usage is TRBV19 and J usage is TRBJ2-3, with D maybe TRBD2 (5 bases). Germline V gives CDR1 LNHDA, CDR2 SQIVND (reference sequence). V gave up 4 bases and J gave up 2 bases, with 10 bases separating them. The CDR3 consists of 14 residues. CDR3 loop: CASSSPGDTDTQYF. Written as DNA, the CDR3 is TGTGCCAGTAGTAGTCCCGGGGACACAGATACGCAGTATTTT.

This clone was counted a single time. The chain employs TRBV10-1 and TRBJ2-7; the D gene is possibly TRBD2 (7 bases). Looked up from germline, CDR1 is WNHNN and CDR2 is SYGVQD (reference sequence). V was trimmed by 8 bases and J by 7 bases, leaving 18 bases between them. This CDR3 contains 13 residues. CDR3 protein: CASGRGTGGEQYF. CDR3 nucleotide sequence: TGCGCCAGCGGGAGGGGGACTGGGGGTGAGCAGTACTTC.

This chain uses TRBV29-1 with TRBJ2-6; D unclear. The CDR3 is made up of 13 amino acids. Germline-derived CDR1 and CDR2 are SQVTM and ANQGSEA. Trimming pared 5 bases from V and 0 bases from J, leaving 5 bases between. This chain's CDR3 is CSVWSSGANVLTF. CDR3 nucleotides: TGCAGCGTTTGGTCCTCTGGGGCCAACGTCCTGACTTTC.

V and J are TRBV30 and TRBJ1-3; D is perhaps TRBD1 (5 bases). Trimming cost V 1 base and J 6 bases, with 13 bases left between them. Germline CDR1 GTSNPN, CDR2 SVGIG (reference sequence). The CDR3 sequence is 14 residues long. The DNA of the CDR3 is TGTGCCTGGAGTGGCTGGGACCGAGAAAACACCATATATTTT. It specifies CAWSGWDRENTIYF.